The clone carrying this TCR beta chain showed up just a few times. The data were taken from a study of response to subunit inactivated influenza vaccine. TCRdb re-derived calls from the RT-PCR reads in MiXCR, one entry per CDR3 protein. The sample shows about 540,000 distinct CDR3 sequences, roughly a quarter of them seen only once. This CDR3 is 16 amino acids long. Germline V gene sequence: CDR1 SNHLY, CDR2 FYNNEI. J was trimmed by 1 base and V by 6 bases; bases with no gene match: 5. These data also featured in a second study, about T cells expressing NK-cell markers. From that paper: In generating TCR beta cDNA, 5'RACE template switching with UMIs was used.

The receptor comes from a man aged 45-65 years who received an inactivated influenza vaccine. The chain is built from TRBV2 and TRBJ2-1, with 11 bases aligning to TRBD2. Source: CD4+ T cells sorted from PBMCs, taken 11 to 12 days after vaccination. The CDR3 bases are TGTGCCAGCAGCATCCGGACTAGCGGGTCCTACAATGAGCAGTTCTTC. It is translated as CASSIRTSGSYNEQFF.